These 17 T cell receptor beta chains share one sample of origin, sequenced in a study of early T cells in non-severe SARS-CoV-2 infection. TCRdb fed the 5' RACE reads into MiXCR, producing one record per CDR3 protein. The table has tens of thousands of distinct CDR3 sequences, more than 13% seen once. The sequencing input was whole blood. The receptors were gathered from an adult who was a healthcare worker with PCR-confirmed SARS-CoV-2 infection or an uninfected control (not recorded which).

The chain has TRBV20-1 and TRBJ1-1; D is uncertain. Trimming pared 6 bases from V and 3 bases from J, leaving 11 bases between. Germline V gene sequence: CDR1 DFQATT, CDR2 SNEGSKA (reference sequence). The CDR3 runs to 12 residues. The CDR3 region is CSAPWGDTEAFF. CDR3 sequence (DNA): TGCAGTGCGCCTTGGGGTGACACTGAAGCTTTCTTT.

V and J are TRBV5-4 and TRBJ2-1, with 10 bases fitting TRBD2. The CDR3 runs to 14 residues. Germline V gives CDR1 SGHNT, CDR2 YYREEE (reference sequence). V lost 2 bases and J lost 6; bases outside the gene matches: 2. The CDR3 DNA follows: TGTGCCAGCAGCTTCAGCGGGGGGGGCAATGAGCAGTTCTTC. Amino acids: CASSFSGGGNEQFF.

This clonotype was picked up many times. The V gene is TRBV4-1, the J gene TRBJ1-1; 7 bases are shared with TRBD1. The CDR3 has 15 amino acids. Germline V gene lookup returns CDR1 MGHRA and CDR2 YSYEKL. V was clipped by 5 bases and J by 0 bases; unmatched bases: 6. In DNA, the CDR3 is TGCGCCAGCAGCTCGACGACAGGGCTGAACACTGAAGCTTTCTTT. Protein sequence: CASSSTTGLNTEAFF.

This chain connects TRBV3-1 to TRBJ2-7; TRBD2 might be the D (6 bases). V gave up 1 base and J gave up 0 bases, with 16 bases separating them. Germline assignment: CDR1 LGHDT and CDR2 YNNKEL (reference sequence). The CDR3 length is 17 residues. The CDR3: CASSQVSTLAYSYEQYF. For the CDR3, the DNA is TGTGCCAGCAGCCAAGTGTCGACTCTAGCGTACTCCTACGAGCAGTACTTC.

This clonotype came up many times. V and J are TRBV11-1 and TRBJ2-7; D is unresolved. Trimming took off 3 bases at V and 4 bases at J, with 4 bases between the two ends. The length of the CDR3 is 11 residues. Germline assignment: CDR1 SGHAT and CDR2 FQDESV (reference sequence). CDR3 DNA: TGTGCCAGCAGCTTGCGGTACGAGCAGTACTTC. It codes for CASSLRYEQYF.

This clonotype was picked up many times. The chain recombines TRBV18 with TRBJ1-1, with TRBD1 matching 10 bases. Unmatched junction bases numbered 6, after V lost 8 bases and J lost 6 bases. CDR3 length: 13 residues. The V gene's germline CDR1 is KGHSH and CDR2 LQKENI. The CDR3 here is CASRRDRGSEAFF. The CDR3, as DNA: TGTGCCAGCCGCCGGGACAGGGGATCTGAAGCTTTCTTT.

This clonotype came up a few times. The chain uses TRBV7-2 and TRBJ2-3; D call uncertain. Trimming took 1 base from V and 8 from J, leaving 7 bases between them. The CDR3 is 12 residues long. Germline CDR1 is SGHTA and CDR2 is FQGNSA. CDR3 sequence (DNA): TGTGCCAGCAGCTTAGAGATGTTTACGCAGTATTTT. This gives the protein CASSLEMFTQYF.

This clonotype was seen a few times. This sequence joins TRBV6-5 and TRBJ1-1; D may be TRBD1 (6 bases). This CDR3 spans 13 amino acids. V was cut by 10 bases and J by 5 bases, with 17 bases left in between. Germline loops: CDR1 MNHEY, CDR2 SVGAGI. CDR3 coding DNA: TGTGCCACCCATCTCGGAAGGGGGACTGAAGCTTTCTTT. It specifies CATHLGRGTEAFF.

This clonotype came up a few times. The chain joins TRBV7-2 to TRBJ2-1; no clear D. Germline V gene lookup returns CDR1 SGHTA and CDR2 FQGNSA. This CDR3 contains 18 residues. With 2 bases removed from V and 0 bases from J, the gap between germline ends came to 17 bases. This chain's CDR3 is CASSLTVGRPSSYNEQFF. CDR3 coding DNA: TGTGCCAGCAGCTTAACGGTCGGAAGGCCGAGCTCCTACAATGAGCAGTTCTTC.

This clonotype was seen repeatedly, ten times or more. CDR3 residues: CASSPPNRDGLGGYTF. The CDR3 DNA is TGTGCCAGCTCACCACCCAACAGGGACGGTCTAGGTGGCTACACCTTC. This chain joins TRBV18 and TRBJ1-2; TRBD1 might be the D (6 bases). Germline lookup yields CDR1 KGHSH and CDR2 LQKENI. V lost 0 bases to trimming and J lost 7 bases, with 18 bases between them. The CDR3 runs to 16 residues.

This clonotype was recorded at least ten times. V is TRBV7-9 and J is TRBJ2-1; 12 nucleotides agree with TRBD2. V lost 1 base and J lost 8; bases outside the gene matches: 3. The CDR3 is made up of 15 amino acids. CDR1 SEHNR and CDR2 FQNEAQ come from the germline V gene (reference sequence). The CDR3 DNA sequence: TGTGCCAGCAGCTTAGGGACTAGCGGGAATGATGAGCAGTTCTTC. It encodes CASSLGTSGNDEQFF.

This CDR3 is CASSLAPANYNEQFF. The CDR3 DNA reads as TGTGCCAGCAGCTTAGCGCCTGCGAACTACAATGAGCAGTTCTTC. V usage is TRBV7-8 and J usage is TRBJ2-1; D uncertain. Germline CDR1 and CDR2: SGHVS and FQNEAQ. Trimming left V 0 bases short and J 3 bases short, with 9 bases between. The CDR3 sequence is 15 residues long. Based on the CDR3 plus reference TRBV7-8 and TRBJ2-1, the full variable domain is GAGVSQSPRYKVAKRGQDVALRCDPISGHVSLFWYQQALGQGPEFLTYFQNEAQLDKSGLPSDRFFAERPEGSVSTLKIQRTQQEDSAVYLCASSLAPANYNEQFFGPGTRLTVL.

This clonotype was seen repeatedly, ten times or more. This chain joins TRBV11-2 and TRBJ1-4; D unresolved. CDR1 and CDR2 from the germline V gene are SGHAT and FQNNGV. The CDR3 is made up of 15 amino acids. The germline V and J ends were trimmed by 6 bases and 9 bases, with 20 bases remaining between them. This chain's CDR3 is CASRSPGRDSKKLFF. In nucleotides, the CDR3 is TGTGCCAGCAGATCTCCCGGACGGGATTCGAAAAAACTGTTTTTT.

The chain links TRBV6-1 to TRBJ1-2, with TRBD1 matching 8 bases. The CDR3 is 16 residues long. Germline V gene sequence: CDR1 MNHNS, CDR2 SASEGT. The ends lost 8 bases at V and 0 bases at J; junction bases unmatched: 11. The CDR3 DNA reads TGTGCCAGCTGGCGACAGGGGCCGATAGCTAACTATGGCTACACCTTC. Amino acid sequence: CASWRQGPIANYGYTF.

The chain combines TRBV6-5 with TRBJ2-7; perhaps TRBD1 as D (5 bases). The CDR3 is 15 residues long. In germline, CDR1 is MNHEY, CDR2 SVGAGI. V dropped 5 bases and J dropped 2 bases, with 16 bases sitting between them. The DNA for the CDR3 is TGTGCCAGCAGTAGATTCAGGGAAGGGCCCTACGAGCAGTACTTC. Amino acids: CASSRFREGPYEQYF.

This clonotype was observed a single time. A much larger clone lies a single base off, so this may be a read error. The chain links TRBV4-1 to TRBJ1-2; D is perhaps TRBD1 (6 bases). The CDR3 totals 17 residues. Germline values: CDR1 MGHRA, CDR2 YSYEKL. CDR3 loop: CANSLQPGELGIYGYTF. CDR3 DNA: TGCGCCAACAGCCTCCAACCAGGGGAGCTGGGAATTTATGGCTACACCTTC.

This clonotype was found many times. The chain links TRBV7-9 to TRBJ2-1; 7 nucleotides line up with TRBD1. In germline, CDR1 is SEHNR, CDR2 FQNEAQ (reference sequence). The V gene end was trimmed by 5 bases and the J gene end by 7 bases; junction bases not matched to a gene: 8. CDR3 length equals 14 residues. The CDR3 DNA reads as TGTGCCAGCAGCCCAAGACAGGGTTGGAATGAGCAGTTCTTC. This encodes CASSPRQGWNEQFF.